This T cell receptor beta chain was retrieved from a study of cytomegalovirus exposure and HLA in healthy donors. Study-wide background: The 110 million or so unique TCR beta sequences, from approximately 170 million T cells, were found by an earlier analysis. The study's findings and limits: Per published reports, the classifier diagnosed cytomegalovirus status with high specificity and sensitivity. Within an earlier analysis, most TCR beta V segments proved productive either about 90% or about 30% of the time.

Researchers ran the PCR with 60 Vbeta and 13 Jbeta primers. Authors' data handling: In a later analysis, some 10 million of some 80 million unique beta chains occurred in at least two donors. The assay was immunoSEQ multiplex PCR, and TCRdb's table has in-frame clones only and misses some. Clone size and V and J calls were adopted from that table, with D and trimming inferred from the DNA. The sample has approximately 130,000 clones; approximately 80% are singletons. Concerning this clone: The antigen is unknown.

Per germline, CDR1 ENHRY and CDR2 SYGVKD. With 6 bases removed from V and 8 bases from J, the gap between germline ends came to 13 bases. The CDR3 is made up of 13 amino acids. The rearrangement links TRBV10-3 to TRBJ2-2, with TRBD2 as a possible D gene (6 bases). The sample was PBMCs. The TCR was taken from a young man in good health and CMV-seronegative. CDR3 in DNA: TGTGCCATCAGGGGATCGGGGACTGGGGAGCTGTTTTTT. Translation gives CAIRGSGTGELFF.